The entry that follows covers one TCR beta chain sequence. Antigen specificity is unknown. The sample originates from a study of blood T cells in healthy people across ages. Across the whole study: Per two T cells, about one barcoded beta molecule was captured through template switching. Study findings and constraints: Versus aged donors, long-lived donors had higher diversity and more naive CD4+ cells.

The CDR3 has 20 residues. A minimum of 6 micrograms of total RNA was extracted per sample. A sample-barcoded 5' primer and a J-beta primer mix were used in a second PCR of roughly 7 to 11 cycles. MiXCR, applied by TCRdb to the 5' RACE reads, yields one record per CDR3 protein. This table holds approximately 960,000 distinct CDR3 sequences, 29% found once. These sequences were also reported in another study, on T cells of mothers and their children. That source adds: Addition of sample barcodes and 2-4 random nucleotides occurred through the M1S primer of the second PCR.

The chain carries TRBV21-1 and TRBJ1-4; the table's D call, TRBD1, was not checked against the DNA. TRBV21-1 represents a pseudogene. Input material: blood. The TCR comes from a woman between 40 and 55 years old in good health. The CDR3 nucleotides read TGTGCCAGCAGCAAACGGGGGACAGGTAGTCCGAAGGGCACTAATGAAAAACGGTTTTTT. Encoded protein: CASSKRGTGSPKGTNEKRFF.